The entry that follows covers one T cell receptor beta chain sequence. What it binds is unknown. This specimen comes from a study of cytomegalovirus exposure and HLA in healthy donors. The CDR3 consists of 14 residues. V was shortened by 8 bases and J by 2 bases, with 12 bases between the two germline ends. Germline V gene data show CDR1 as SNHLY and CDR2 as FYNNEI. PCR primers comprised 60 Vbeta and 13 Jbeta primers. Generated by immunoSEQ multiplex PCR, the TCRdb table keeps only in-frame clones and is missing some. The sample shows approximately 73,000 clones, roughly 63% of them seen only once. Study observations and caveats: It was taken for granted in presence/absence analyses that sequencing depth across donors was roughly uniform. What a later analysis showed was that several of the most significant clusters appeared linked to common viral pathogens. Relative to equally common others, HLA-associated TCR beta chains showed greater clonal expansion in a later analysis. Reports state that TCR beta sequences accurately predicted most subjects' HLA-A and HLA-B alleles.

This receptor was taken from a man aged 30-40 years in good health and CMV-seropositive. V is TRBV2 and J is TRBJ2-2; D might be TRBD1 (5 bases). Sequenced sample: PBMCs. The CDR3 region is CASGARVNTGELFF. DNA of the CDR3: TGTGCCAGCGGAGCCAGGGTAAACACCGGGGAGCTGTTTTTT.